The 2 T cell receptor beta chains presented below share a single source sample, sequenced in a study of Ad26.COV2.S vaccination and SARS-CoV-2 variants. As for treatment: roughly 18 received Ad26.COV2.S at low or high dose, single or two shots; several received placebo; per-sample allocation not given. The samples were gathered on day 63 after the first injection of vaccine or placebo. TCRdb's copy holds only in-frame clones and misses some; the assay was immunoSEQ multiplex PCR. Among more than 400,000 clones listed, 92% were seen once. This sample comprised peripheral blood, obtained in a trial of Ad26.COV2.S vaccine versus placebo. Receptor source: a person aged 18-65 years who received the Ad26.COV2.S COVID-19 vaccine or a placebo.

V gene TRBV6-2 or TRBV6-3 combines with J gene TRBJ1-5; TRBD1 aligns across 10 bases. Germline V CDR1 and CDR2: MNHEY, SVGEGT. CDR3 length equals 15 residues. After removal of 2 bases from V and 5 bases from J, the junction contained 3 bases not matched to a gene. CDR3 DNA: TGTGCCAGCAGTTACAGGGGGACAGGGGATCAGCCCCAGCATTTT. Amino acid sequence: CASSYRGTGDQPQHF.

This clone appeared a few times. The chain combines TRBV28 with TRBJ2-7; TRBD1 aligns across 7 bases. From germline, CDR1 is MDHEN and CDR2 SYDVKM. The CDR3 contains 14 residues. The V segment lost 8 bases and the J segment 3 bases; nucleotides outside the gene matches: 10. CDR3 sequence: CASSWRTGDYEQYF. The CDR3 DNA sequence: TGTGCCAGCTCTTGGCGGACAGGAGACTACGAGCAGTACTTC. Supplemented by reference TRBV28 and TRBJ2-7, the full variable domain reads DVKVTQSSRYLVKRTGEKVFLECVQDMDHENMFWYRQDPGLGLRLIYFSYDVKMKEKGDIPEGYSVSREKKERFSLILESASTNQTSMYLCASSWRTGDYEQYFGPGTRLTVT.